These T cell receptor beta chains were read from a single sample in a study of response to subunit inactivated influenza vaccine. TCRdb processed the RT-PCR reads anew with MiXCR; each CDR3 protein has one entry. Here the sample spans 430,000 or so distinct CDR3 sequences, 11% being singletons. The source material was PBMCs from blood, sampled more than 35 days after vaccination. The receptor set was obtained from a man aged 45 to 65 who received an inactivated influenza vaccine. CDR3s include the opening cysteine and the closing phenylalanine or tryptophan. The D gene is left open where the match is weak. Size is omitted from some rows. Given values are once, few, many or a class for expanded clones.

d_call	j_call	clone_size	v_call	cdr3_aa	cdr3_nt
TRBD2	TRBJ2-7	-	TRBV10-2	CASRTGLAGVEQYF	TGCGCCAGCAGGACGGGACTAGCGGGAGTTGAGCAGTACTTC
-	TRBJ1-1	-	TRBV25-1	CASEGGAGTEAFF	TGTGCCAGCGAGGGCGGGGCTGGTACTGAAGCTTTCTTT
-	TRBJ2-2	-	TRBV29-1	CSVHRDTGELFF	TGCAGCGTCCACAGGGACACCGGGGAGCTGTTTTTT
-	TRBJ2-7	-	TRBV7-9	CASSSMRYEQYF	TGTGCCAGCAGCTCGATGCGGTACGAGCAGTACTTC
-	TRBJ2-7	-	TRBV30	CAAGTSYEQYF	TGTGCCGCGGGGACATCCTACGAGCAGTACTTC
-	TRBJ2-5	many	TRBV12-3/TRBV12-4	CASSFLRDQETQYF	TGTGCCAGCAGTTTCCTCAGGGATCAAGAGACCCAGTACTTC
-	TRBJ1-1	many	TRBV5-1	CASSLDRESKAFF	TGCGCCAGCAGCTTGGATAGAGAGTCCAAAGCTTTCTTT
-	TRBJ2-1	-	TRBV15	CATSRIGASGQPRNEQFF	TGTGCCACCAGCAGGATCGGGGCGAGCGGACAACCAAGAAATGAGCAGTTCTTC
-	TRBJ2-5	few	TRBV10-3	CAISVVAGSETQYF	TGTGCCATCAGTGTCGTTGCAGGCTCGGAGACCCAGTACTTC
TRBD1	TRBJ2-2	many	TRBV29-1	CSVIPGQGLTGELFF	TGCAGCGTCATTCCGGGACAGGGTTTGACCGGGGAGCTGTTTTTT
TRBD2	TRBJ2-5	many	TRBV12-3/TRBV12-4	CASSAGGLAGRETQYF	TGTGCCAGCAGTGCCGGGGGACTAGCGGGGAGGGAGACCCAGTACTTC
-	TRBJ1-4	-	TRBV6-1	CASSPGLINEKLFF	TGTGCCAGCAGCCCTGGACTGATCAATGAAAAACTGTTTTTT
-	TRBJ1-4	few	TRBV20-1	CSAPRAGMANEKLFF	TGCAGTGCTCCCAGGGCCGGGATGGCTAATGAAAAACTGTTTTTT
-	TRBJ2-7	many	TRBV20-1	CSAERAGGLSYEQYF	TGCAGTGCTGAACGAGCTGGGGGCTTATCCTACGAGCAGTACTTC
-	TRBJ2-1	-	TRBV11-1	CASSLSRLTNRRSYNEQFF	TGTGCCAGCAGCTTATCCAGACTAACAAACCGACGCTCCTACAATGAGCAGTTCTTC
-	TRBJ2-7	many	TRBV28	CASSFEDFEQYF	TGTGCCAGCAGTTTTGAGGATTTTGAGCAGTACTTC
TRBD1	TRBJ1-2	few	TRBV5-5	CASTRTGGISYGYTF	TGTGCCAGCACCCGGACAGGGGGCATCAGCTATGGCTACACCTTC
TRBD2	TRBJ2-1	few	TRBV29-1	CSVDRLAGEFRHNEQFF	TGCAGCGTTGACCGACTAGCGGGAGAGTTTAGGCACAATGAGCAGTTCTTC
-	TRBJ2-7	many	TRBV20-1	CSASPTGQTGYEQYF	TGCAGTGCTAGTCCCACGGGGCAGACGGGGTACGAGCAGTACTTC
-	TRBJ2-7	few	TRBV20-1	CSARTASWEQYF	TGCAGTGCCCGGACGGCCTCCTGGGAGCAGTACTTC
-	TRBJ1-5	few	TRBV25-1	CASSDQRYQPQHF	TGTGCCAGCAGTGACCAGAGGTATCAGCCCCAGCATTTT
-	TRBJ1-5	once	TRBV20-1	CSASEGVKQPQHF	TGCAGTGCATCGGAAGGGGTTAAGCAGCCCCAGCATTTT
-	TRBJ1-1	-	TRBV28	CASSLPGENTEAFF	TGTGCCAGCAGTTTACCAGGGGAAAACACTGAAGCTTTCTTT
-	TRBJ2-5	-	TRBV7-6	CASSLDERGETQYF	TGTGCCAGCAGCTTAGATGAGAGGGGCGAGACCCAGTACTTC
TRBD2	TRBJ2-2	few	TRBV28	CASRQAGVNTGELFF	TGTGCCAGCAGGCAAGCGGGAGTAAACACCGGGGAGCTGTTTTTT
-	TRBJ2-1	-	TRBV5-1	CASSLSGGIDNEQFF	TGCGCCAGCAGCTTGTCCGGCGGGATCGACAATGAGCAGTTCTTC
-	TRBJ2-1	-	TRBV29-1	CSVDGSPLGEQFF	TGCAGCGTTGACGGGAGCCCACTGGGTGAGCAGTTCTTC
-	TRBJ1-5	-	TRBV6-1	CASSEADRSNQPQHF	TGTGCCAGCAGTGAAGCCGACAGGAGCAATCAGCCCCAGCATTTT